This TCR beta chain was observed in a study of blood T cells in healthy people across ages. PCR was performed a second time for about 7 to 12 cycles using a sample-barcoded 5' primer and a J-beta primer mix. TCRdb recomputed calls from the 5' RACE reads with MiXCR, one row per CDR3 protein. Found here are about 650,000 distinct CDR3 sequences, about 32% of them singletons; the top ten hold 15%. The donors, healthy Caucasians from Russia, were aged roughly 6 to 95. This clonotype was seen a few times. This clone may be a read error of a much larger clone one base away. This TCR was recovered from a woman aged 80 or over in good health. Sequenced: blood.

This CDR3 is CAIRGLGQSETQYF. In DNA form, the CDR3 reads TGTGCCATCAGGGGGTTGGGACAGAGCGAGACCCAGTACTTC. The chain carries TRBV10-3 and TRBJ2-5; 7 bases are shared with TRBD1. This CDR3 spans 14 amino acids. With 6 bases clipped from V and 5 bases from J, the junction kept 9 bases outside the gene matches. From germline, CDR1 is ENHRY and CDR2 SYGVKD.